Reported below is one T cell receptor (beta chain). In the authors' workflow: Scientists estimated how many nucleated cells there were by amplifying reference gene primers. TCRdb keeps only in-frame clones here, not all; method: immunoSEQ multiplex PCR. V and J calls and clone size are given by that table; D and trimming were obtained from the DNA. The data contain some 400,000 clones, around 90% of them singletons. This CDR3 contains 13 residues. Losses at the gene ends were 7 bases for V and 5 bases for J; bases not matched to a gene: 5. These data come from a study of blood T cell repertoires in COVID-19. Study-wide background: The United States, Italy and Spain provided the acute and convalescent COVID-19 samples. Nucleic acid was either cDNA or gDNA, and it came from T cells, B-cell-depleted T cells, or PBMCs.

Sequencing was carried out using peripheral blood. The origin of this receptor is a human donor in a cohort sampled during active COVID-19. The J gene is TRBJ1-1, the V gene TRBV12-3 or TRBV12-4; 9 bases are a match to TRBD1. The CDR3 sequence: CASTLDRGTEAFF. CDR3 coding DNA: TGTGCCAGCACCCTGGACAGGGGAACTGAAGCTTTCTTT.